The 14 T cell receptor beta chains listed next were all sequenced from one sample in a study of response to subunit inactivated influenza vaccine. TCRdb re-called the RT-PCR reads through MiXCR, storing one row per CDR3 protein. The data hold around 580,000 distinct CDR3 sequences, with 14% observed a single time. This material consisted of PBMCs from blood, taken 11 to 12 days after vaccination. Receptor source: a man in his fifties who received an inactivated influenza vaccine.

The chain's CDR3 is CASSVAGHFNEQFF. As DNA, the CDR3 is TGCGCCAGCAGTGTGGCGGGGCACTTCAATGAGCAGTTCTTC. This sequence joins TRBV10-2 and TRBJ2-1; D is perhaps TRBD2 (6 bases). Trimming shortened V by 4 bases and J by 6 bases, and 13 bases separated the two germline ends. The CDR3 loop spans 14 amino acids. Germline V gene lookup returns CDR1 WSHSY and CDR2 SAAADI.

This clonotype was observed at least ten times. CDR3 nucleotides: TGTGCCACCAGTGTGGAGCCTTCGCGGGGTTCCGGGGAGCTGTTTTTT. Protein sequence: CATSVEPSRGSGELFF. The gene calls are TRBV24-1 and TRBJ2-2, with a weak D call TRBD2 (6 bases). V was cut by 5 bases and J by 6 bases, with 18 bases left in between. Germline CDR1 and CDR2: KGHDR and SFDVKD. This CDR3 has 16 residues.

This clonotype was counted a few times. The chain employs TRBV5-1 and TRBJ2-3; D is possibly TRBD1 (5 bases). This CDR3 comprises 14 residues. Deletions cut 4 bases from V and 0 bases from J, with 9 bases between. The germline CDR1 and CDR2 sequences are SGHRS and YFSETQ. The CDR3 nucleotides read TGCGCCAGCAGCGGGGCGCTTAGCACAGATACGCAGTATTTT. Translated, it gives CASSGALSTDTQYF. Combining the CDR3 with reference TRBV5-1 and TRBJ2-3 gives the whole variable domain KAGVTQTPRYLIKTRGQQVTLSCSPISGHRSVSWYQQTPGQGLQFLFEYFSETQRNKGNFPGRFSGRQFSNSRSEMNVSTLELGDSALYLCASSGALSTDTQYFGPGTRLTVL.

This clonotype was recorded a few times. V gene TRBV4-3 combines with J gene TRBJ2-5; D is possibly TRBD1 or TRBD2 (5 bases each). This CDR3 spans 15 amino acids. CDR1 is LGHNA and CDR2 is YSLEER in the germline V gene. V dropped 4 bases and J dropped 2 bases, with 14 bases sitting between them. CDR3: CASSPSRGQQETQYF. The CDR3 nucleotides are TGCGCCAGCAGCCCCAGTCGGGGCCAGCAAGAGACCCAGTACTTC.

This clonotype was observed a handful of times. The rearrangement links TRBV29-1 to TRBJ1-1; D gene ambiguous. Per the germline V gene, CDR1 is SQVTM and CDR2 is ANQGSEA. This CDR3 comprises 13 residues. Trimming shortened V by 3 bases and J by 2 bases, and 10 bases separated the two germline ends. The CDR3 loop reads CSVDKATNTEAFF. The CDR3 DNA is TGCAGCGTTGATAAAGCCACAAACACTGAAGCTTTCTTT.

CDR3 sequence (DNA): TGCAGTGCCACGCCAACCCGCGGGAGACGAATCCAAGAGACCCAGTACTTC. Its translation: CSATPTRGRRIQETQYF. This chain connects TRBV20-1 to TRBJ2-5; 7 positions agree with TRBD2. The germline V gene encodes CDR1 DFQATT and CDR2 SNEGSKA (reference sequence). The CDR3 totals 17 residues. V shed 6 bases, J shed 1 base, and the junction held 17 bases outside the gene matches.

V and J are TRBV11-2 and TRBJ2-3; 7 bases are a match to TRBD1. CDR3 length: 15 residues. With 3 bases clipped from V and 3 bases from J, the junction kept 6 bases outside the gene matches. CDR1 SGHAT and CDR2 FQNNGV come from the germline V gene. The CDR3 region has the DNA TGTGCCAGCAGCTTGAGGGGGACAGTTACAGATACGCAGTATTTT. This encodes CASSLRGTVTDTQYF.

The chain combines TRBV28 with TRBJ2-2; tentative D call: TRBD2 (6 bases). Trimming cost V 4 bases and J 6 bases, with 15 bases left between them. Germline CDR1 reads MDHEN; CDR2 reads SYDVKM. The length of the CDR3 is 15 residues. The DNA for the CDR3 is TGTGCCAGCAGTTCCGACGTCGGCGGGGCCGGGGAGCTGTTTTTT. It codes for CASSSDVGGAGELFF.

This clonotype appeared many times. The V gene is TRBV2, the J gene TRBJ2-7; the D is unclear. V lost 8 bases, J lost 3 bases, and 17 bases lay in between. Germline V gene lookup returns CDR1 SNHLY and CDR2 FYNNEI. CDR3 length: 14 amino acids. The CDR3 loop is CASVGWNRVYEQYF. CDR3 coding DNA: TGTGCCAGCGTGGGGTGGAATCGGGTCTACGAGCAGTACTTC.

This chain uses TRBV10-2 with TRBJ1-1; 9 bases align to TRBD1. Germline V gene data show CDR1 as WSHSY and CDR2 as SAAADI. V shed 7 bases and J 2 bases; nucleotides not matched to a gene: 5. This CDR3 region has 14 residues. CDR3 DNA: TGCGCCAGCACCGGGACAGGGATCAACACTGAAGCTTTCTTT. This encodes CASTGTGINTEAFF.

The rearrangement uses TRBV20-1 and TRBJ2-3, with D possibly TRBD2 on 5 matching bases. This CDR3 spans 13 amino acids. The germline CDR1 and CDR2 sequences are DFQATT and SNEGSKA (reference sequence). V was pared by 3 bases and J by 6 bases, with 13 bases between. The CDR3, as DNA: TGCAGTGCTAGTCGAGGGATCGGCGATACGCAGTATTTT. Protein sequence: CSASRGIGDTQYF.

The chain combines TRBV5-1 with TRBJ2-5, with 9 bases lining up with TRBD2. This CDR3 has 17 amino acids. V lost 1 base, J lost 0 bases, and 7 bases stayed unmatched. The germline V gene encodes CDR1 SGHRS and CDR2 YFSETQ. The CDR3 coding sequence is TGCGCCAGCAGCTTGAGCGGGGGGACCCGGTACCAAGAGACCCAGTACTTC. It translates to CASSLSGGTRYQETQYF.

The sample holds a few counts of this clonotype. Here the CDR3 reads CASSQAPTGLGYNEQFF. Written as DNA, the CDR3 is TGCGCCAGCAGCCAAGCCCCGACGGGACTGGGCTACAATGAGCAGTTCTTC. The chain uses TRBV4-3 and TRBJ2-1; D is perhaps TRBD2 (6 bases). The CDR3 runs to 17 residues. CDR1 and CDR2 (germline): LGHNA, YSLEER. V was shortened by 1 base and J by 3 bases, with 16 bases between the two germline ends.

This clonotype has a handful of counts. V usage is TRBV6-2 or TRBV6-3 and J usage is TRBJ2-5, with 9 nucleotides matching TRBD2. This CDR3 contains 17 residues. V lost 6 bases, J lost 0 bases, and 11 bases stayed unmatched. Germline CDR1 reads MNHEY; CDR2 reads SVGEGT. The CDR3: CASSRGTSRWYQETQYF. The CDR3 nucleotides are TGTGCCAGCAGCCGTGGGACTAGCCGTTGGTACCAAGAGACCCAGTACTTC.